This TCR beta chain was identified during a study of T cell changes during pregnancy in multiple sclerosis. Libraries were prepared by immunoSEQ multiplex PCR; TCRdb keeps only in-frame clonotypes and omits some of them. The repertoire holds approximately 100,000 clones, with around 90% as singletons. This CDR3 has 14 amino acids. Germline loops: CDR1 SGHRS, CDR2 YFSETQ. The ends lost 4 bases at V and 7 bases at J; junction bases unmatched: 8. This sequence was found in a female donor with multiple sclerosis, enrolled in a pregnancy study. Here the sequenced sample was peripheral blood, taken after pregnancy. This chain joins TRBV5-1 and TRBJ1-2; TRBD1 matches 9 bases. CDR3 sequence: CASSALTGGGGYTF. As DNA, the CDR3 is TGCGCCAGCAGCGCCTTAACAGGGGGCGGTGGCTACACCTTC. The entire variable domain, with the rest obtained from reference TRBV5-1 and TRBJ1-2, is as follows: KAGVTQTPRYLIKTRGQQVTLSCSPISGHRSVSWYQQTPGQGLQFLFEYFSETQRNKGNFPGRFSGRQFSNSRSEMNVSTLELGDSALYLCASSALTGGGGYTFGSGTRLTVV.